The T cell receptor beta chain described here comes from a study of spatial heterogeneity in lung cancer. Study summary: The study consistently detected more beta-chain than alpha-chain sequences.

Time point described: sample taken at primary tumor resection. Sequencing was performed on whole RNA extracted from tumor and nontumor lung tissue, or from frozen PBMC, and the material was left unsorted. The donors, fewer than 95 patients with untreated early-stage non-small cell lung cancer, provided the samples. TCR cDNA molecules each carried a unique molecular identifier. TCRdb passed the 5' RACE reads through MiXCR, listing each CDR3 protein once. Of approximately 11,000 distinct CDR3 sequences detected, over 3% appear once; the ten largest clones hold roughly 52%. The table lists this clonotype with many counts. This beta chain is off target for a library built for alpha chains, so its abundance means little. The CDR3 runs to 14 residues. The V and J ends lost 1 base and 4 bases respectively, with 8 bases between them. Germline V CDR1 and CDR2: SGHAT, FQNNGV.

The sample in question was PBMCs, obtained at surgery. The chain couples TRBV11-2 to TRBJ1-5; unclear D gene. This clonotype was sampled from a female donor with early-stage non-small cell lung cancer. As DNA, the CDR3 is TGTGCCAGCAGCTTAGGACCAATAAATCAGCCCCAGCATTTT. It specifies CASSLGPINQPQHF. Variable domain in full (rest from reference TRBV11-2 and TRBJ1-5): EAGVAQSPRYKIIEKRQSVAFWCNPISGHATLYWYQQILGQGPKLLIQFQNNGVVDDSQLPKDRFSAERLKGVDSTLKIQPAKLEDSAVYLCASSLGPINQPQHFGDGTRLSIL.